The 22 T cell receptor beta chains below come from one sample, sequenced in a study of CD8 T cells in ankylosing spondylitis. The study, taken as a whole, reports: Made up of about eight highly homologous variants, a TCR beta motif appeared characteristic of ankylosing spondylitis blood.

These receptors are not linked to any known antigen. TCRdb ran MiXCR on the 5' RACE reads and lists one entry per CDR3 protein. The profile covers about 220,000 distinct CDR3 sequences, with approximately 7.3% appearing a single time and 11% to 15% taken by the ten largest. The sample comprised blood, either unsorted or a sorted T cell fraction (not recorded which). These receptors were obtained from a male donor with ankylosing spondylitis.

This clonotype showed up just a few times. This chain connects TRBV7-2 to TRBJ1-5, with TRBD1 as a possible D gene (5 bases). The CDR3 runs to 13 residues. CDR1 SGHTA and CDR2 FQGNSA come from the germline V gene. Trimming took 5 bases from V and 7 from J, leaving 12 bases between them. As DNA, the CDR3 is TGTGCCAGCAGCCACACGGGGGTCCAGCCCCAGCATTTT. Amino acids: CASSHTGVQPQHF.

Only a few counts were recorded for this clonotype. The V call is TRBV7-2, the J call TRBJ2-7; 9 nucleotides line up with TRBD1. The CDR3 is 15 amino acids. CDR1 is SGHTA, CDR2 FQGNSA, per germline. J lost 1 base, V lost 5 bases, and 6 bases had no gene match. The CDR3 sequence: CASSHGQGFSYEQYF. CDR3 DNA: TGTGCCAGCAGCCACGGACAGGGGTTTTCCTACGAGCAGTACTTC. Full variable domain (remainder filled in from reference TRBV7-2 and TRBJ2-7): GAGVSQSPSNKVTEKGKDVELRCDPISGHTALYWYRQSLGQGLEFLIYFQGNSAPDKSGLPSDRFSAERTGGSVSTLTIQRTQQEDSAVYLCASSHGQGFSYEQYFGPGTRLTVT.

This clonotype was observed many times. The V and J genes are TRBV20-1 and TRBJ2-1, with 10 bases that match TRBD2. The V gene's germline CDR1 is DFQATT and CDR2 SNEGSKA (reference sequence). V lost 4 bases to trimming and J lost 8 bases; unmatched junction nucleotides: 17. The CDR3 covers 17 residues. The CDR3 protein is CSATTAFLAGVQDEQFF. In nucleotides, the CDR3 is TGCAGTGCTACGACAGCATTTCTAGCGGGAGTCCAGGATGAGCAGTTCTTC.

This clonotype was counted ten times or more. The chain combines TRBV13 with TRBJ1-2; D is undetermined. This CDR3 spans 13 amino acids. CDR1 PRHDT and CDR2 FYEKMQ come from the germline V gene (reference sequence). Trimming pared 5 bases from V and 0 bases from J, leaving 7 bases between. This chain's CDR3 is CASSVAPNYGYTF. The CDR3 DNA reads TGTGCCAGCAGCGTAGCCCCTAACTATGGCTACACCTTC. The whole variable domain, remainder taken from reference TRBV13 and TRBJ1-2, is AAGVIQSPRHLIKEKRETATLKCYPIPRHDTVYWYQQGPGQDPQFLISFYEKMQSDKGSIPDRFSAQQFSDYHSELNMSSLELGDSALYFCASSVAPNYGYTFGSGTRLTVV.

This clonotype was counted at least ten times. The chain uses TRBV27 and TRBJ2-7; D is perhaps TRBD1 (6 bases). This CDR3 region has 12 residues. The germline V gene encodes CDR1 MNHEY and CDR2 SMNVEV (reference sequence). V gave up 5 bases and J gave up 2 bases, with 7 bases separating them. The CDR3 loop reads CASSAGAYEQYF. CDR3 in DNA: TGTGCCAGCAGTGCAGGGGCCTACGAGCAGTACTTC.

This clonotype was detected many times. The chain uses TRBV29-1 and TRBJ2-2; D is unclear. The V gene lost 5 bases and the J gene lost 2 bases, with 9 bases spanning the gap. The CDR3 is 13 amino acids. The germline CDR1 and CDR2 sequences are SQVTM and ANQGSEA. The CDR3 coding sequence is TGCAGCGTTCAGGCCGCAAACACCGGGGAGCTGTTTTTT. Protein product: CSVQAANTGELFF.

This clonotype has at least ten counts. In nucleotides, the CDR3 is TGCAGCGTTGAAACGGGGGACAATCAGCCCCAGCATTTT. Protein sequence: CSVETGDNQPQHF. This sequence joins TRBV29-1 and TRBJ1-5; D might be TRBD1 (5 bases). The V gene's germline CDR1 is SQVTM and CDR2 ANQGSEA. V was shortened by 2 bases and J by 3 bases, with 8 bases between the two germline ends. This CDR3 is 13 amino acids long. Using reference TRBV29-1 and TRBJ1-5 for the parts outside the CDR3, the full variable domain is SAVISQKPSRDICQRGTSLTIQCQVDSQVTMMFWYRQQPGQSLTLIATANQGSEATYESGFVIDKFPISRPNLTFSTLTVSNMSPEDSSIYLCSVETGDNQPQHFGDGTRLSIL.

This clonotype has at least ten counts. The chain carries TRBV12-5 and TRBJ2-7; D unresolved. This CDR3 is 12 amino acids long. The germline gives CDR1 LGHNT, CDR2 FRNRAP. The germline V and J ends were trimmed by 2 bases and 3 bases, with 5 bases remaining between them. CDR3 coding DNA: TGTGCTAGTGGTTTGTCTCGCTACGAGCAGTACTTC. Translated: CASGLSRYEQYF. Full variable domain (rest looked up from reference TRBV12-5 and TRBJ2-7): DARVTQTPRHKVTEMGQEVTMRCQPILGHNTVFWYRQTMMQGLELLAYFRNRAPLDDSGMPKDRFSAEMPDATLATLKIQPSEPRDSAVYFCASGLSRYEQYFGPGTRLTVT.

This clonotype has at least ten counts. V gene TRBV7-9 combines with J gene TRBJ2-1; no clear D gene. The germline V and J ends were trimmed by 3 bases and 0 bases, with 9 bases remaining between them. This CDR3 contains 15 residues. In germline, CDR1 is SEHNR, CDR2 FQNEAQ (reference sequence). CDR3 amino acids: CASSLRGSSYNEQFF. The CDR3 DNA sequence: TGTGCCAGCAGCTTGCGTGGGTCCTCCTACAATGAGCAGTTCTTC.

This clonotype was seen repeatedly, ten times or more. The chain employs TRBV29-1 and TRBJ2-1; the D is unclear. This CDR3 is built from 13 residues. From germline, CDR1 is SQVTM and CDR2 ANQGSEA. Trimming shortened V by 3 bases and J by 6 bases, and 12 bases separated the two germline ends. As DNA, the CDR3 is TGCAGCGTTGACGCTAGGTCTAGCAATGAGCAGTTCTTC. This translates into CSVDARSSNEQFF.

This clonotype was observed at least ten times. The rearrangement links TRBV6-1 to TRBJ2-3; no clear D gene. In germline, CDR1 is MNHNS, CDR2 SASEGT. Trimming took 5 bases from V and 1 from J, leaving 10 bases between them. The CDR3 loop spans 14 amino acids. The CDR3 reads CASSPRQGTDTQYF. CDR3 coding DNA: TGTGCCAGCAGTCCACGGCAGGGCACAGATACGCAGTATTTT.

This clonotype was observed at least ten times. V gene TRBV9 combines with J gene TRBJ2-1; unclear D gene. The length of the CDR3 is 11 residues. Germline V gene sequence: CDR1 SGDLS, CDR2 YYNGEE. Trimming took off 4 bases at V and 7 bases at J, with 6 bases between the two ends. The DNA of the CDR3 is TGTGCCAGCAGCACTGCTAATGAGCAGTTCTTC. As protein: CASSTANEQFF.

Ten or more counts support this clonotype. The chain employs TRBV7-9 and TRBJ2-2; D possibly corresponds to TRBD2 (5 bases). The CDR3 is 15 amino acids. Germline CDR1 and CDR2: SEHNR and FQNEAQ (reference sequence). The V gene lost 1 base and the J gene lost 3 bases, with 9 bases spanning the gap. The CDR3 DNA follows: TGTGCCAGCAGCTTAGGGGAGTGGGACACCGGGGAGCTGTTTTTT. This translates into CASSLGEWDTGELFF.

J is TRBJ2-3 and V is TRBV28; 9 bases match TRBD2. This CDR3 contains 17 residues. With 5 bases clipped from V and 0 bases from J, the junction kept 9 bases outside the gene matches. Germline V CDR1 and CDR2: MDHEN, SYDVKM. The CDR3 loop reads CASSPYSSGGSTDTQYF. The CDR3 region has the DNA TGTGCCAGCAGTCCCTATTCCAGCGGGGGGAGCACAGATACGCAGTATTTT. Full variable domain (missing parts from reference TRBV28 and TRBJ2-3): DVKVTQSSRYLVKRTGEKVFLECVQDMDHENMFWYRQDPGLGLRLIYFSYDVKMKEKGDIPEGYSVSREKKERFSLILESASTNQTSMYLCASSPYSSGGSTDTQYFGPGTRLTVL.

The chain joins TRBV20-1 to TRBJ2-7; the match to TRBD2 covers 7 bases. The V gene's germline CDR1 is DFQATT and CDR2 SNEGSKA (reference sequence). CDR3 length: 14 amino acids. Trimming took 6 bases from V and 2 from J; bases not matched to a gene: 10. The CDR3 DNA follows: TGCAGTGCCCCGAGGGGAGGGGAAACCTACGAGCAGTACTTC. Its translation: CSAPRGGETYEQYF.

The J gene is TRBJ2-3, the V gene TRBV27; 7 nucleotides line up with TRBD2. The V segment lost 5 bases and the J segment 2 bases; nucleotides outside the gene matches: 7. The CDR3 runs 15 residues. Germline-derived CDR1 and CDR2 are MNHEY and SMNVEV (reference sequence). The CDR3 here is CASSSSGWNTDTQYF. CDR3 nucleotides: TGTGCCAGCAGTAGTAGCGGGTGGAACACAGATACGCAGTATTTT.

This clonotype was seen many times. V usage is TRBV27 and J usage is TRBJ1-1, with TRBD1 as a possible D gene (5 bases). Between the trimmed V and J ends, which lost 2 bases and 3 bases, there was a span of 7 bases. The CDR3 spans 13 residues. Germline CDR1 and CDR2: MNHEY and SMNVEV (reference sequence). The DNA for the CDR3 is TGTGCCAGCAGTTTAAAGGGACACACTGAAGCTTTCTTT. Translation: CASSLKGHTEAFF.

A word on this clonotype: This may stem from a read error, because a much larger clone lies one nucleotide away. V and J are TRBV20-1 and TRBJ2-7; D is ambiguous. Trimming removed 0 bases at V and 0 bases at J, with 3 bases between. The CDR3 consists of 12 residues. Germline V gives CDR1 DFQATT, CDR2 SNEGSKA (reference sequence). CDR3 protein: CSARDTSYEQYF. In nucleotides, the CDR3 is TGCAGTGCTAGAGACACCTCCTACGAGCAGTACTTC.

This clonotype was recorded many times. CDR3 region: CASKYRANGYTF. The CDR3 region has the DNA TGTGCCAGCAAATATCGGGCAAATGGCTACACCTTC. This chain links TRBV6-2 or TRBV6-3 with TRBJ1-2; the D is unclear. The CDR3 loop spans 12 amino acids. Trimming stripped 7 bases from V and 6 bases from J, with 12 bases between. In germline, CDR1 is MNHEY, CDR2 SVGEGT.

There are many counts of this clonotype. The rearrangement uses TRBV6-2 or TRBV6-3 and TRBJ2-5, with TRBD1 as a possible D gene (5 bases). Germline CDR1 is MNHEY and CDR2 is SVGEGT. This CDR3 is built from 12 residues. V shed 7 bases and J shed 2 bases, with 8 bases lying between them. For the CDR3, the DNA is TGTGCCAGCACCCCAGGGCAAGAGACCCAGTACTTC. The encoded protein is CASTPGQETQYF.

Ten or more counts support this clonotype. The chain is built from TRBV7-9 and TRBJ2-2; weak D call: TRBD2 (5 bases). This CDR3 has 16 residues. The V gene's germline CDR1 is SEHNR and CDR2 FQNEAQ (reference sequence). Trimming removed 0 bases from V and 3 bases from J, with 11 bases in between. DNA of the CDR3: TGTGCCAGCAGCTTAGCATCCGGGGAATACACCGGGGAGCTGTTTTTT. Translated, it gives CASSLASGEYTGELFF.

This sequence joins TRBV11-2 and TRBJ2-3, with 7 bases matching TRBD1. Germline V gene sequence: CDR1 SGHAT, CDR2 FQNNGV. J was trimmed by 4 bases and V by 0 bases; bases with no gene match: 13. The CDR3 has 18 residues. For the CDR3, the DNA is TGTGCCAGCAGCTTAGATCTGGGAACAGGGGCTTTCTCAGATACGCAGTATTTT. It specifies CASSLDLGTGAFSDTQYF. Based on the CDR3 plus reference TRBV11-2 and TRBJ2-3, the full variable domain is EAGVAQSPRYKIIEKRQSVAFWCNPISGHATLYWYQQILGQGPKLLIQFQNNGVVDDSQLPKDRFSAERLKGVDSTLKIQPAKLEDSAVYLCASSLDLGTGAFSDTQYFGPGTRLTVL.